This TCR beta chain was sequenced for a study of T cells of healthy individuals. Trimming left V 3 bases short and J 3 bases short, with 14 bases between. CDR3 length: 15 amino acids. The germline V gene has CDR1 SGHAT and CDR2 FQNNGV. TCRdb redid the calling of the 5' RACE reads with MiXCR, one entry per CDR3 protein. This sample has 65,000 to 95,000 distinct CDR3 sequences, with around 5.1% found just once. This clonotype was counted at least ten times. The gene calls are TRBV11-2 and TRBJ2-5; either TRBD1 or TRBD2 may supply D (6 bases each). The source is a female donor in good health. The CDR3: CASSFLSGAEETQYF. In DNA form, the CDR3 reads TGTGCCAGCAGCTTTCTGTCGGGGGCCGAAGAGACCCAGTACTTC.